These 26 T cell receptor beta chains share one sample of origin, sequenced in a study of T cell changes during pregnancy in multiple sclerosis. The method was immunoSEQ multiplex PCR; TCRdb's version includes in-frame clones alone and lacks a portion of them. This table holds 25,000 to 30,000 clones, 90% to 95% found once. The sequenced sample was CD4+ T cells from peripheral blood mononuclear cells, obtained in the first trimester of pregnancy. All receptors derive from a female donor with multiple sclerosis, enrolled in a pregnancy study.

V is TRBV7-3 and J is TRBJ2-5, with D possibly matching TRBD1 (7 bases). CDR3 size: 15 residues. Germline V gene lookup returns CDR1 SGHTA and CDR2 FQGTGA. V lost 4 bases to trimming and J lost 13 bases, with 25 bases between them. The CDR3 sequence: CASSYLAGPGGTLYF. In DNA, the CDR3 is TGTGCCAGCAGCTACCTAGCCGGGCCAGGGGGGACTTTGTACTTC.

CDR3 sequence: CASMADRNTEAFF. CDR3 bases: TGTGCCAGCATGGCGGACAGGAACACTGAAGCTTTCTTT. The gene calls are TRBV2 and TRBJ1-1; tentatively, D is TRBD1 (6 bases). The V gene lost 7 bases and the J gene lost 1 base, with 10 bases spanning the gap. Germline V gives CDR1 SNHLY, CDR2 FYNNEI. This CDR3 comprises 13 residues.

V gene TRBV6-1 combines with J gene TRBJ1-6; no reliable D call. The V and J ends lost 1 base and 7 bases respectively, with 11 bases between them. Germline V lookup: CDR1 MNHNS, CDR2 SASEGT. The CDR3 contains 15 residues. The CDR3 spells CASSEVGVSNSPLHF. In DNA form, the CDR3 reads TGTGCCAGCAGTGAAGTCGGGGTTTCGAATTCACCCCTCCACTTT.

The chain uses TRBV30 and TRBJ1-6; 7 positions agree with TRBD1. Losses at the gene ends were 5 bases for V and 10 bases for J; bases not matched to a gene: 5. This CDR3 has 12 residues. CDR1 and CDR2 (germline): GTSNPN, SVGIG (reference sequence). The DNA for the CDR3 is TGTGCCTGGCGACAGGGAGAATCACCCCTCCACTTT. Protein: CAWRQGESPLHF.

The rearrangement joins TRBV10-3 to TRBJ1-5; D unclear. This CDR3 comprises 16 residues. Per the germline V gene, CDR1 is ENHRY and CDR2 is SYGVKD. Trimming cost V 8 bases and J 0 bases, with 17 bases left between them. In nucleotides, the CDR3 is TGTGCCATCGGAGAAACGAGGATGAGTAGCAATCAGCCCCAGCATTTT. Protein sequence: CAIGETRMSSNQPQHF.

The chain uses TRBV5-5 and TRBJ2-3, with D perhaps matching TRBD1 (8 bases). Germline loops: CDR1 SGHKS, CDR2 YYEKEE (reference sequence). V gave up 2 bases and J gave up 3 bases, with 10 bases separating them. This CDR3 has 14 residues. Written as DNA, the CDR3 is TGTGCCAGCAGCTTACAGGGGGGGACAGATACGCAGTATTTT. Translation: CASSLQGGTDTQYF.

On this clone itself: At one boundary the junction diverges from the germline segment, which might be a read error. The genes are TRBV6-6 and TRBJ2-4; maybe TRBD2 (6 bases). Germline lookup yields CDR1 MNHNY and CDR2 SVGAGI (reference sequence). The CDR3 length is 15 residues. The CDR3 reads CAGSRDSIAKNIQYF. The CDR3 nucleotides read TGTGCCGGCAGTAGGGACTCCATAGCCAAAAACATTCAGTACTTC.

V is TRBV5-1 and J is TRBJ2-2, with D tentatively TRBD2 (5 bases). Germline assignment: CDR1 SGHRS and CDR2 YFSETQ. Between the trimmed V and J ends, which lost 3 bases and 5 bases, there was a span of 11 bases. The CDR3 covers 14 residues. The CDR3 is CASSSDRGTGELFF. Here the CDR3 DNA reads TGCGCCAGCAGCTCCGATCGAGGGACCGGGGAGCTGTTTTTT.

This chain connects TRBV19 to TRBJ1-2; 10 bases are shared with TRBD1. Germline assignment: CDR1 LNHDA and CDR2 SQIVND (reference sequence). V trimming: 6 bases; J trimming: 6 bases; junction bases outside the gene matches: 10. The CDR3 covers 15 residues. CDR3 DNA sequence: TGTGCCAGTAGCCGGACCGGGACAGGGGATAATGGCTACACCTTC. Amino acids: CASSRTGTGDNGYTF.

This chain joins TRBV10-1 and TRBJ2-2; TRBD2 matches 8 bases. CDR1 and CDR2 from the germline V gene are WNHNN and SYGVQD (reference sequence). The CDR3 spans 14 residues. V was clipped by 5 bases and J by 6 bases; unmatched bases: 5. CDR3: CASSLGGASGELFF. For the CDR3, the DNA is TGCGCCAGCAGTCTCGGGGGGGCCTCCGGGGAGCTGTTTTTT.

The V gene is TRBV6-5, the J gene TRBJ1-2; maybe TRBD1 (6 bases). CDR3 length: 15 amino acids. Germline V gives CDR1 MNHEY, CDR2 SVGAGI. V dropped 0 bases and J dropped 8 bases, with 16 bases sitting between them. CDR3 sequence (DNA): TGTGCCAGCAGTTACTCGCCACGGGGTGGACAGGGCTACACCTTC. Amino acid sequence: CASSYSPRGGQGYTF.

The chain has TRBV7-8 and TRBJ2-5; TRBD2 agrees at 7 bases. The CDR3 spans 16 residues. V lost 1 base, J lost 5 bases, and 10 bases stayed unmatched. CDR1 and CDR2 (germline): SGHVS, FQNEAQ. This CDR3 is CASSLGSGAHAETQYF. The CDR3, as DNA: TGTGCCAGCAGCTTAGGGAGCGGGGCCCACGCGGAGACCCAGTACTTC.

V usage is TRBV4-3 and J usage is TRBJ2-2; D call uncertain. The CDR3 runs 13 residues. Germline V gives CDR1 LGHNA, CDR2 YSLEER. Trimming cost V 3 bases and J 7 bases, with 9 bases left between them. CDR3 bases: TGCGCCAGCAGCCACAACACGTTCGGGGAGCTGTTTTTT. Translation gives CASSHNTFGELFF.

CDR3 protein: CASSPVGQGTGELFF. The DNA for the CDR3 is TGTGCCAGCAGCCCCGTAGGACAGGGCACCGGGGAGCTGTTTTTT. V is TRBV5-4 and J is TRBJ2-2, with 8 bases identical to TRBD1. The germline CDR1 and CDR2 sequences are SGHNT and YYREEE (reference sequence). With V trimmed by 4 bases and J by 4 bases, 6 bases remained unmatched. CDR3 length: 15 residues. Variable domain in full (rest from reference TRBV5-4 and TRBJ2-2): ETGVTQSPTHLIKTRGQQVTLRCSSQSGHNTVSWYQQALGQGPQFIFQYYREEENGRGNFPPRFSGLQFPNYSSELNVNALELDDSALYLCASSPVGQGTGELFFGEGSRLTVL.

V is TRBV2 and J is TRBJ1-5; TRBD1 agrees at 7 bases. Germline trimming cut 5 bases from V and 3 bases from J; bases unmatched to any gene: 4. Germline assignment: CDR1 SNHLY and CDR2 FYNNEI. The CDR3 extends over 14 amino acids. CDR3 DNA: TGTGCCAGCAGTAGACAGGGTCCCAATCAGCCCCAGCATTTT. Translating gives CASSRQGPNQPQHF.

The chain carries TRBV5-1 and TRBJ1-4; TRBD1 matches at 9 bases. The CDR3 has 16 amino acids. The junction had 8 bases not matched to a gene; V was cut back by 0 bases and J by 8 bases. Germline V gene lookup returns CDR1 SGHRS and CDR2 YFSETQ. CDR3 amino acids: CASSLATGQGTEKLFF. The CDR3 DNA is TGCGCCAGCAGCTTGGCGACGGGACAGGGAACGGAAAAACTGTTTTTT.

The chain is built from TRBV5-1 and TRBJ2-1; 8 nucleotides match TRBD2. This CDR3 spans 14 amino acids. CDR1 SGHRS and CDR2 YFSETQ come from the germline V gene. V was clipped by 4 bases and J by 9 bases; unmatched bases: 9. The CDR3 loop is CASSPYGGGGEQFF. CDR3 nucleotides: TGCGCCAGCAGCCCCTACGGGGGGGGCGGTGAGCAGTTCTTC.

V and J are TRBV5-4 and TRBJ2-3; TRBD1 aligns across 7 bases. In germline, CDR1 is SGHNT, CDR2 YYREEE (reference sequence). V trimming: 3 bases; J trimming: 2 bases; junction bases outside the gene matches: 9. The CDR3 has 16 amino acids. The CDR3 spells CASSWSTGLPTDTQYF. The CDR3 DNA reads TGTGCCAGCAGCTGGTCGACAGGGCTCCCCACAGATACGCAGTATTTT.

The chain links TRBV11-2 to TRBJ2-7; possible D gene TRBD1, 6 bases. This CDR3 is 14 amino acids long. Looked up from germline, CDR1 is SGHAT and CDR2 is FQNNGV. Trimming cost V 5 bases and J 4 bases, with 15 bases left between them. The CDR3 DNA is TGTGCCAGCAGCCCTGGAAGGCAGGGGTACGAGCAGTACTTC. This gives the protein CASSPGRQGYEQYF. The whole variable domain, filled in from reference TRBV11-2 and TRBJ2-7, reads EAGVAQSPRYKIIEKRQSVAFWCNPISGHATLYWYQQILGQGPKLLIQFQNNGVVDDSQLPKDRFSAERLKGVDSTLKIQPAKLEDSAVYLCASSPGRQGYEQYFGPGTRLTVT.

This sequence joins TRBV9 and TRBJ1-2, with 7 bases matching TRBD1. From germline, CDR1 is SGDLS and CDR2 YYNGEE. Germline trimming cut 0 bases from V and 1 base from J; bases unmatched to any gene: 6. The CDR3 totals 16 residues. Written as DNA, the CDR3 is TGTGCCAGCAGCGTAGAGACAGGGCCCTATAACTATGGCTACACCTTC. Protein: CASSVETGPYNYGYTF.

The chain couples TRBV6-6 to TRBJ2-7; D call uncertain. There are 13 residues in the CDR3. CDR1 is MNHNY and CDR2 is SVGAGI in the germline V gene (reference sequence). Trimming shortened V by 6 bases and J by 5 bases, and 14 bases separated the two germline ends. The CDR3 spells CASSRPEWNEQYF. CDR3 sequence (DNA): TGTGCCAGCAGCCGTCCGGAGTGGAACGAGCAGTACTTC.

Only one count was recorded for this clone. The V gene is TRBV7-2, the J gene TRBJ1-2, with a possible D match to TRBD1 (5 bases). This CDR3 spans 18 amino acids. V lost 2 bases and J 4 bases, leaving 23 bases between the germline ends. Germline V CDR1 and CDR2: SGHTA, FQGNSA. The CDR3 nucleotides read TGTGCCAGCAGCTTATTTAGGGGATCTGGAACCTCGGGCTATGGCTACACCTTC. Translated, it gives CASSLFRGSGTSGYGYTF.

The chain combines TRBV5-5 with TRBJ1-5; 8 bases are a match to TRBD1. Unmatched junction bases numbered 9, after V lost 6 bases and J lost 7 bases. CDR1 SGHKS and CDR2 YYEKEE come from the germline V gene (reference sequence). The CDR3 has 14 amino acids. CDR3 residues: CASILYRGRQPQHF. DNA for the CDR3: TGTGCCAGCATCCTATACAGGGGGAGACAGCCCCAGCATTTT.

The V call is TRBV6-1, the J call TRBJ1-6; possible D gene TRBD1, 5 bases. V shed 3 bases and J shed 8 bases, with 20 bases lying between them. The CDR3 is 17 residues long. Germline CDR1 reads MNHNS; CDR2 reads SASEGT. The CDR3 region is CASSEWSTGLIHSPLHF. The CDR3 bases are TGTGCCAGCAGTGAGTGGTCGACGGGACTGATTCATTCACCCCTCCACTTT.

The CDR3, as DNA: TGCGCCAGCAGTGAGTTCCGGACAGCCGGCCGCTACAATGAGCAGTTCTTC. This sequence encodes CASSEFRTAGRYNEQFF. The chain is built from TRBV10-1 and TRBJ2-1; the D gene is possibly TRBD1 (6 bases). CDR1 and CDR2 (germline): WNHNN, SYGVQD (reference sequence). V was trimmed by 1 base and J by 3 bases, leaving 16 bases between them. The CDR3 sequence is 17 residues long.

This chain connects TRBV5-1 to TRBJ2-3; 8 bases line up with TRBD1. Trimming cost V 4 bases and J 12 bases; bases outside gene matches: 10. Per the germline V gene, CDR1 is SGHRS and CDR2 is YFSETQ. The CDR3 consists of 13 residues. DNA for the CDR3: TGCGCCAGCAGCCCAGGGACAGGTGAAACTCAGTATTTT. Translating gives CASSPGTGETQYF.